Below are 30 T cell receptor beta chains sequenced from a single sample in a study of cytotoxic CD8 clonotypes in ibrutinib-treated CLL. This table comes from immunoSEQ multiplex PCR, and its TCRdb copy is limited to in-frame clones, with some not included. Of 200,000 to 250,000 clones listed, nearly 80% are singletons. The specimen was PBMCs, collected after 12 months of ibrutinib treatment. The receptor source for this set is a human donor with chronic lymphocytic leukemia.

The sample holds one count of this clone. The V and J genes are TRBV7-3 and TRBJ2-1; 15 nucleotides align to TRBD2. The V and J ends lost 3 bases and 0 bases, in that order; junction bases with no gene match: 3. CDR1 and CDR2 (germline): SGHTA, FQGTGA. The CDR3 is made up of 18 amino acids. The CDR3: CASSLGLAGGSSYNEQFF. The CDR3 region has the DNA TGTGCCAGCAGCTTGGGACTAGCGGGGGGAAGCTCCTACAATGAGCAGTTCTTC.

The V and J genes are TRBV5-1 and TRBJ2-7, with a possible D match to TRBD1 (6 bases). V shed 3 bases and J shed 7 bases, with 8 bases lying between them. Germline V gene data show CDR1 as SGHRS and CDR2 as YFSETQ. The CDR3 runs 11 residues. CDR3 nucleotides: TGCGCCAGCAGCTGGGGGACAGAGCAGTACTTC. It encodes CASSWGTEQYF.

This clone was observed once. The chain is built from TRBV15 and TRBJ1-3, with D unresolved. V was pared by 4 bases and J by 0 bases, with 10 bases between. The CDR3 runs to 15 residues. Germline CDR1 is LNHNV and CDR2 is YYDKDF (reference sequence). CDR3 bases: TGTGCCACCAGCACCGGTGTTTACTCTGGAAACACCATATATTTT. Encoded protein: CATSTGVYSGNTIYF.

V gene TRBV30 combines with J gene TRBJ1-2, with D possibly matching TRBD1 (6 bases). Trimming removed 5 bases from V and 2 bases from J, with 12 bases in between. Germline CDR1 reads GTSNPN; CDR2 reads SVGIG (reference sequence). The CDR3 runs to 13 residues. CDR3 nucleotide sequence: TGTGCCTGGGGACAGTTTAGGAACTATGGCTACACCTTC. As protein: CAWGQFRNYGYTF.

V is TRBV6-1 and J is TRBJ1-6; D possibly corresponds to TRBD1 (5 bases). Trimming cost V 4 bases and J 7 bases, with 14 bases left between them. The CDR3 length is 15 residues. Germline V CDR1 and CDR2: MNHNS, SASEGT. The CDR3 coding sequence is TGTGCCAGCAGTGTGGCGCGTGGGGGAAATTCACCCCTCCACTTT. Translated: CASSVARGGNSPLHF.

The rearrangement joins TRBV9 to TRBJ2-3; D is tentatively TRBD1 or TRBD2 (6 bases each). Deletions cut 0 bases from V and 0 bases from J, with 14 bases between. This CDR3 region has 17 residues. Germline CDR1 SGDLS, CDR2 YYNGEE. The CDR3 nucleotides are TGTGCCAGCAGCGTAGACAAGGGGGGCGGGAGCACAGATACGCAGTATTTT. Translation: CASSVDKGGGSTDTQYF.

The chain is built from TRBV27 and TRBJ2-3; 13 nucleotides match TRBD2. J gave up 0 bases and V 0 bases, and 0 bases lay outside the gene matches. CDR3 length: 17 residues. Germline V gene lookup returns CDR1 MNHEY and CDR2 SMNVEV (reference sequence). CDR3: CASSLSGLAGSTDTQYF. CDR3 coding DNA: TGTGCCAGCAGTTTATCGGGACTAGCGGGGAGCACAGATACGCAGTATTTT.

The CDR3 DNA sequence: TGTGCCAGCAGTCTTAGCGGGAGTGGTGAGACCCAGTACTTC. Its translation is CASSLSGSGETQYF. The chain carries TRBV28 and TRBJ2-5, with 9 nucleotides matching TRBD2. V was clipped by 5 bases and J by 5 bases; unmatched bases: 6. The CDR3 has 14 residues. Germline-derived CDR1 and CDR2 are MDHEN and SYDVKM. The entire variable domain, with the rest obtained from reference TRBV28 and TRBJ2-5, is as follows: DVKVTQSSRYLVKRTGEKVFLECVQDMDHENMFWYRQDPGLGLRLIYFSYDVKMKEKGDIPEGYSVSREKKERFSLILESASTNQTSMYLCASSLSGSGETQYFGPGTRLLVL.

This chain uses TRBV25-1 with TRBJ2-2; tentative D call: TRBD1 (6 bases). V dropped 11 bases and J dropped 1 base, with 11 bases sitting between them. The CDR3 sequence is 13 residues long. Germline loops: CDR1 MGHDK, CDR2 SYGVNS. CDR3 in DNA: TGTGCCTACTCGGGACAGAACACCGGGGAGCTGTTTTTT. It encodes CAYSGQNTGELFF.

The V and J genes are TRBV5-1 and TRBJ2-3, with D unclear. Germline V gene data show CDR1 as SGHRS and CDR2 as YFSETQ. The length of the CDR3 is 15 residues. The germline V and J ends were trimmed by 6 bases and 0 bases, with 14 bases remaining between them. The CDR3 nucleotides read TGCGCCAGCACCGTGCAACCGACTAGCACAGATACGCAGTATTTT. Translation: CASTVQPTSTDTQYF. The full variable domain, with the rest looked up from reference TRBV5-1 and TRBJ2-3, is KAGVTQTPRYLIKTRGQQVTLSCSPISGHRSVSWYQQTPGQGLQFLFEYFSETQRNKGNFPGRFSGRQFSNSRSEMNVSTLELGDSALYLCASTVQPTSTDTQYFGPGTRLTVL.

The chain has TRBV7-3 and TRBJ2-2; perhaps TRBD2 as D (6 bases). V dropped 5 bases and J dropped 7 bases, with 14 bases sitting between them. CDR3 length: 14 residues. Germline CDR1 reads SGHTA; CDR2 reads FQGTGA. As DNA, the CDR3 is TGTGCCAGCAGCCCCCGACTAGAGGGCGGGGAGCTGTTTTTT. Encoded protein: CASSPRLEGGELFF.

V and J are TRBV2 and TRBJ1-1; maybe TRBD1 (5 bases). Trimming removed 6 bases at V and 0 bases at J, with 8 bases between. The CDR3 consists of 13 residues. Germline assignment: CDR1 SNHLY and CDR2 FYNNEI. CDR3 region: CASSWGVNTEAFF. The CDR3 nucleotides are TGTGCCAGCAGCTGGGGGGTGAACACTGAAGCTTTCTTT.

The V call is TRBV19, the J call TRBJ2-1, with 9 bases that match TRBD2. Germline CDR1 reads LNHDA; CDR2 reads SQIVND (reference sequence). The V segment lost 6 bases and the J segment 9 bases; nucleotides outside the gene matches: 6. This CDR3 is built from 13 residues. The CDR3 here is CASRASGEVEQFF. DNA for the CDR3: TGTGCCAGTAGGGCTAGCGGGGAGGTTGAGCAGTTCTTC.

The chain recombines TRBV14 with TRBJ2-3, with a weak D call TRBD2 (5 bases). Per germline, CDR1 SGHDN and CDR2 FVKESK. CDR3 size: 15 residues. V gave up 4 bases and J gave up 0 bases, with 11 bases separating them. CDR3 nucleotides: TGTGCCAGCAGCCCGCAAGCGGTTAGCACAGATACGCAGTATTTT. Its translation: CASSPQAVSTDTQYF.

The chain has TRBV6-5 and TRBJ2-2, with D unclear. The germline V gene has CDR1 MNHEY and CDR2 SVGAGI. The CDR3 sequence is 13 residues long. V gave up 6 bases and J gave up 3 bases, with 8 bases separating them. CDR3 sequence (DNA): TGTGCCAGCAGCTCCGACTACACCGGGGAGCTGTTTTTT. Its protein product is CASSSDYTGELFF.

This clone was detected only once. The J gene is TRBJ1-4, the V gene TRBV30, with no clear D. The length of the CDR3 is 13 residues. V was pared by 3 bases and J by 4 bases, with 9 bases between. The germline V gene encodes CDR1 GTSNPN and CDR2 SVGIG (reference sequence). As DNA, the CDR3 is TGTGCCTGGAGGGACGGATTTAATGAAAAACTGTTTTTT. As protein: CAWRDGFNEKLFF.

This clone was seen repeatedly, ten times or more. The chain carries TRBV4-2 and TRBJ2-5, with 9 bases identical to TRBD2. The CDR3 sequence is 15 residues long. CDR1 and CDR2 from the germline V gene are LGHNA and YNFKEQ. The J segment lost 2 bases and the V segment lost 4 bases, leaving 5 bases of the junction unmatched. The CDR3: CASSPLAGDQETQYF. The CDR3 DNA reads TGTGCCAGCAGCCCACTAGCGGGCGATCAAGAGACCCAGTACTTC.

The rearrangement links TRBV9 to TRBJ1-3, with 7 bases fitting TRBD1. There are 15 residues in the CDR3. The germline gives CDR1 SGDLS, CDR2 YYNGEE. J gave up 4 bases and V 7 bases, and 11 bases lay outside the gene matches. The DNA for the CDR3 is TGTGCCAGCGGGGACAGTATATGGGCAGGAAACACCATATATTTT. Protein product: CASGDSIWAGNTIYF.

The rearrangement uses TRBV10-2 and TRBJ2-1; TRBD2 is a possible D gene (5 bases). CDR3 length: 17 amino acids. Germline V gene sequence: CDR1 WSHSY, CDR2 SAAADI. Deletions cut 6 bases from V and 3 bases from J, with 21 bases between. The CDR3 coding sequence is TGCGCCAGCAGGCCGCCCGGGCGGGCGAAGGACTACAATGAGCAGTTCTTC. Its protein product is CASRPPGRAKDYNEQFF.

The chain employs TRBV6-6 and TRBJ1-5, with D unresolved. Deletions cut 6 bases from V and 1 base from J, with 13 bases between. The CDR3 contains 15 residues. Germline CDR1 MNHNY, CDR2 SVGAGI (reference sequence). The CDR3 protein is CASSLPEGSNQPQHF. CDR3 coding DNA: TGTGCCAGCAGCCTGCCGGAGGGAAGCAATCAGCCCCAGCATTTT.

J is TRBJ1-3 and V is TRBV2; no clear D gene. CDR1 SNHLY and CDR2 FYNNEI come from the germline V gene. Trimming took off 9 bases at V and 0 bases at J, with 6 bases between the two ends. The CDR3 is made up of 12 amino acids. The CDR3 spells CASGDSGNTIYF. The CDR3 DNA reads as TGTGCCAGTGGGGACTCTGGAAACACCATATATTTT.

The chain carries TRBV19 and TRBJ1-2, with D tentatively TRBD1 (6 bases). Germline-derived CDR1 and CDR2 are LNHDA and SQIVND (reference sequence). The germline V and J ends were trimmed by 7 bases and 0 bases, with 9 bases remaining between them. This CDR3 has 13 amino acids. The CDR3 DNA is TGTGCCAGTACGGGGGGGCCTAACTATGGCTACACCTTC. Encoded protein: CASTGGPNYGYTF.

The chain recombines TRBV7-6 with TRBJ1-1; tentative D call: TRBD1 (6 bases). The CDR3 length is 16 residues. V lost 4 bases and J lost 0, with 15 bases in between. Germline CDR1 reads SGHVS; CDR2 reads FNYEAQ. This CDR3 reads CASSSGGGALNTEAFF. For the CDR3, the DNA is TGTGCCAGCAGCTCCGGCGGGGGGGCATTGAACACTGAAGCTTTCTTT. Full variable domain (remainder filled in from reference TRBV7-6 and TRBJ1-1): GAGVSQSPRYKVTKRGQDVALRCDPISGHVSLYWYRQALGQGPEFLTYFNYEAQQDKSGLPNDRFSAERPEGSISTLTIQRTEQRDSAMYRCASSSGGGALNTEAFFGQGTRLTVV.

The chain uses TRBV7-9 and TRBJ1-6; unclear D gene. CDR3 size: 16 residues. Per the germline V gene, CDR1 is SEHNR and CDR2 is FQNEAQ (reference sequence). The V and J ends lost 5 bases and 7 bases respectively, with 18 bases between them. The CDR3 is CASSPTGRPGNSPLHF. The CDR3 coding sequence is TGTGCCAGCAGCCCAACGGGGAGACCCGGGAATTCACCCCTCCACTTT.

The chain couples TRBV7-9 to TRBJ2-6; TRBD1 agrees at 9 bases. Germline V gene sequence: CDR1 SEHNR, CDR2 FQNEAQ (reference sequence). CDR3 size: 17 residues. The ends lost 3 bases at V and 2 bases at J; junction bases unmatched: 5. The CDR3 DNA follows: TGTGCCAGCAGCTTCGGACAGGGGTGGGCTGGGGCCAACGTCCTGACTTTC. It encodes CASSFGQGWAGANVLTF.

This clone appeared a single time. This sequence joins TRBV5-1 and TRBJ2-3, with a possible D match to TRBD1 (6 bases). V was shortened by 5 bases and J by 10 bases, with 26 bases between the two germline ends. The CDR3 covers 16 residues. The germline gives CDR1 SGHRS, CDR2 YFSETQ. CDR3 in DNA: TGCGCCAGCAGTTTAAACCCCGGGACACCCCGACGTGCGCAGTATTTT. Its translation: CASSLNPGTPRRAQYF. Based on the CDR3 plus reference TRBV5-1 and TRBJ2-3, the full variable domain is KAGVTQTPRYLIKTRGQQVTLSCSPISGHRSVSWYQQTPGQGLQFLFEYFSETQRNKGNFPGRFSGRQFSNSRSEMNVSTLELGDSALYLCASSLNPGTPRRAQYFGPGTRLTVL.

This sequence joins TRBV6-5 and TRBJ2-3; D is possibly TRBD2 (5 bases). There are 14 residues in the CDR3. Trimming cost V 5 bases and J 2 bases, with 11 bases left between them. CDR1 is MNHEY, CDR2 SVGAGI, per germline. The CDR3 loop reads CASSQLVYTDTQYF. The CDR3 DNA reads TGTGCCAGCAGTCAACTAGTGTACACAGATACGCAGTATTTT.

The chain couples TRBV30 to TRBJ2-7, with unresolved D. The ends were cut back, 2 bases at V and 3 bases at J, with 5 bases in the middle. Germline V gene data show CDR1 as GTSNPN and CDR2 as SVGIG (reference sequence). The CDR3 spans 11 residues. The CDR3 region is CAWSRLYEQYF. The CDR3 DNA sequence: TGTGCCTGGAGTAGACTCTACGAGCAGTACTTC.

Here the CDR3 reads CASSIAGGLAEQYF. CDR3 sequence (DNA): TGTGCCAGCAGTATAGCGGGAGGGCTAGCCGAGCAGTACTTC. The chain employs TRBV9 and TRBJ2-7; 11 nucleotides line up with TRBD2. V lost 5 bases to trimming and J lost 6 bases; unmatched junction nucleotides: 7. This CDR3 region has 14 residues. Germline-derived CDR1 and CDR2 are SGDLS and YYNGEE.

This clone was detected only a few times. This chain connects TRBV11-2 to TRBJ2-7; the D is unclear. The CDR3 is 13 amino acids. Trimming left V 0 bases short and J 7 bases short, with 10 bases between. Germline CDR1 and CDR2: SGHAT and FQNNGV. The CDR3 region is CASSLDIRVEQYF. The CDR3 DNA reads as TGTGCCAGCAGCTTAGATATTAGGGTAGAGCAGTACTTC.